This T cell receptor beta chain was observed in a study of beta chain features in type 1 diabetes (dated by TCRdb to 2017 to 2018). For the study in its entirety: No differences in mean age, gender distribution, total cell number or subset yield were found between patients and healthy donors. In the study, recently diagnosed type 1 diabetes patients and matched healthy donors were compared on the TCRB repertoires of their sorted circulating CD4+ T cell subsets. Regulatory and stem cell-like memory subsets were isolated from only 8 patients and 8 healthy donors, whereas naive and central memory subsets came from all 30 or so donors. A total of over 95,000,000 sorted cells were examined across all samples, and RNA yield correlated strongly with the number of cells per subset.

Compared with germline, V lacks 2 bases and J lacks 3 bases; bases without a gene match: 2. From its cysteine to its phenylalanine, the CDR3 spans 14 amino acids. The DNA shown is the 42-base CDR3, in frame from base 1. From a lookup of the germline V gene, CDR1 and CDR2 are SGHTA and FQGTGA. The entire amount of isolated RNA was reverse transcribed using the High Capacity cDNA Reverse Transcription Kit, so the sequenced TCRB transcripts were expressed ones. Stem cell-like memory T cell samples underwent survey-depth immunoSEQ sequencing, averaging around 1 million total reads per sample. Sorted cells were lysed in RLT buffer and RNA was extracted with DNase-treated RNeasy Micro or Mini kits, depending on cell number. Each cell subset was processed on its own to prevent cross-contamination, while patient and healthy donor samples were processed together. The immunoSEQ multiplex PCR was used to amplify TCRB sequences from cDNA, yielding 87-bp fragments that span the CDR3 region. Sequencing of the amplicons was performed on the Illumina HiSeq platform. From the authors' description of their analysis: Synthetic template baselines were used to correct PCR bias computationally, reads within Hamming distance 2 were collapsed together, and singletons that could not be merged were discarded. Reads were aligned against IMGT so that V, D and J genes, CDR3 length and insertions or deletions at six rearrangement sites could be assigned. Within each subset, clonotype counts were normalized to sorted cell number, after which true diversity and Gini coefficients were computed with the tcR R package. The overlap coefficient, calculated on TCRB nucleotide sequences, was used to measure repertoire sharing. What TCRdb holds here is the immuneACCESS table cut down to in-frame rearrangements. Part of the clones is not present; checked against another copy, under half of the missing clones reflect an unresolved V gene, and the others are unexplained. V, J and clone size were drawn from that table, and D and trimming were deduced from the DNA. The sample contains roughly 45,000 clones, 50% of them found a single time. The ten top clones hold 0.2% to 0.3% of the sample.

From each donor, a single peripheral blood sample of about 100 mL on average was drawn into heparinised tubes. A BD FACSAria II was used to sort naive, central memory, regulatory and stem cell-like memory CD4+ T cells with a panel that included CD45RO, CCR7, CD25, CD127, CD95 and CD27. A purity above 95% was achieved for all sorted populations. PBMCs were isolated right away by Lymphoprep density gradient centrifugation and were stained directly, without culture. So that batch effects would be minimized, each experiment stained and sorted samples in pairs, pairing one healthy donor with one patient. The investigation overall reported the following: Because cDNA was sequenced instead of genomic DNA, highly expressing activated cells could be over-represented, though the groups showed no difference in activation or CD3 levels. Because the HLA sub-analyses included only small numbers of individuals, any influence of HLA type on TCRB rearrangement was left unresolved. At VDJ recombination sites, patients with type 1 diabetes made fewer insertions and deleted more nucleotides, a pattern implying thymic rearrangement abnormalities. In all four CD4+ subsets, TCRB CDR3 length was moderately but significantly shorter in type 1 diabetes patients. Naive, central memory and regulatory TCRB repertoires appeared to be more similar among patients than among healthy donors. PCR may preferentially amplify shorter templates, but because patient and control samples were amplified and corrected together, any resulting skew would affect both groups equally.

Of note for this clone: No antigen is known for it. The record has no base qualities; no much larger clone is one base away.

Sequencing was done on a sample of stem cell memory CD4+ T cells from blood. Per the publication, the cell subset or site label means: stem cell-like memory CD4+ T cells. The TCR was taken from a woman aged 25 to 39 in good health. In this chain, TRBV7-3 is recombined with TRBJ1-1, and 8 bases in between align with TRBD1. The CDR3 has the sequence CASSLQGADTEAFF. In nucleotides, the sequence is TGTGCCAGCAGCTTACAGGGGGCAGACACTGAAGCTTTCTTT. The CDR3, completed at both ends by the reference TRBV7-3 and TRBJ1-1 genes, gives the full variable domain GAGVSQTPSNKVTEKGKYVELRCDPISGHTALYWYRQSLGQGPEFLIYFQGTGAADDSGLPNDRFFAVRPEGSVSTLKIQRTERGDSAVYLCASSLQGADTEAFFGQGTRLTVV.